This T cell receptor (beta chain) originates from a study of blood T cell repertoires in COVID-19. This table comes from immunoSEQ multiplex PCR, and its TCRdb copy is limited to in-frame clones, with some not included. This sample yields approximately 450,000 clones, of which roughly nine tenths are seen a single time; roughly 1.1% belongs to the top ten. Trimming removed 5 bases from V and 5 bases from J; junction bases left unmatched: 9. In germline, CDR1 is LGHDT, CDR2 YNNKEL (reference sequence). The CDR3 covers 15 residues. Participants were aged about 18 to 89 years, lived in 20 to 25 US areas, and enrolled virtually.

The chain couples TRBV3-1 (or the pseudogene TRBV3-2) to TRBJ2-4; 7 bases are a match to TRBD1. The TCR sequence derives from a man aged 30-40 years who had recovered from COVID-19. The material sequenced was PBMCs or T cells enriched from blood (not recorded which). The chain's CDR3 is CASSRRLGTENIQYF. Written as DNA, the CDR3 is TGTGCCAGCAGCAGAAGGCTCGGGACAGAAAACATTCAGTACTTC.